This TCR beta chain was retrieved from a study of cytomegalovirus exposure and HLA in healthy donors. The PCR employed 60 Vbeta primers together with 13 Jbeta primers. This table comes from immunoSEQ multiplex PCR, and its TCRdb copy is limited to in-frame clones, with some not included. This sample has 90,000 to 100,000 clones, with approximately 76% found just once. The origin of this receptor is a man aged 35 to 55 in good health and CMV-seronegative. The specimen sequenced was PBMCs.

As DNA, the CDR3 is TGTGCCTGGGATTTAGCGGGAGTGCCCTACGAGCAGTACTTC. This translates into CAWDLAGVPYEQYF. V is TRBV30 and J is TRBJ2-7; 9 bases align to TRBD2. CDR3 length equals 14 residues. The germline CDR1 and CDR2 sequences are GTSNPN and SVGIG (reference sequence). The V gene end was trimmed by 5 bases and the J gene end by 2 bases; junction bases not matched to a gene: 7.